This TCR beta chain emerged from a study of blood T cell repertoires in COVID-19 (TCRdb year 2020). With respect to the entire study: Samples covering the acute and convalescent phases of COVID-19 were provided by collaborators in the United States, Italy and Spain. The material from the prospective study consisted of cDNA or gDNA derived from T cells, B-cell-depleted T cells, or PBMCs. The sample metadata nearly always contained a de-identified subject ID, COVID-19 status, age in years and sex. Subjects who had been exposed to COVID-19, were actively infected with it, or had recovered from it provided the deeply sampled blood TCRbeta repertoires that made up the dataset. The samples were drawn from the first 160 participants of the ongoing ImmuneRACE study and from more than 1,000 subjects provided by 6 global collaborators. HLA class I and class II types, where available, came from metadata supplied by the sample provider rather than from assay-based typing. The repertoires were made available in a free public database intended to serve as a resource for research on the immune response to SARS-CoV-2. Broader findings and caveats from the paper: Clinical and demographic metadata were provided uncurated, with the amount varying by source and participant.

TCRbeta CDR3 regions were amplified from genomic DNA by means of the immunoSEQ Assay, a bias-controlled multiplex PCR. The original methods were these. Within the assay, amplification of reference gene primers was used to estimate how many nucleated cells each sample contained. To quantify the absolute abundance of each unique TCRbeta CDR3 rearrangement, sequence reads were collapsed and filtered. Productive Simpson clonality was computed per sample as the square root of Simpson's diversity index over productive rearrangements. Entries here come from immuneACCESS through TCRdb and include only in-frame sequences with V and J called. Some clones fail to appear in such tables; in the studies checked, an unresolved V gene covers under half of the shortfall, and the cause of the remainder is unknown. V, J and clone size are those of that table, while D and trimming were read from the DNA. In all, the sample holds over 150,000 clones, and about 88% of those were seen once. The ten largest make up about 2.1% of the sample.

A second Seattle source provided samples from volunteer blood donors who had recovered from COVID-19. Whole blood was collected in K2EDTA tubes by collaborating institutions according to the institutions' own protocols. For TCRbeta analysis, collaborators shipped samples as frozen whole blood, isolated PBMCs, or DNA extracted from either of those sample types. Comment on this clone: The specificity of this receptor is unknown. No base-level quality is on record; no much larger clone is a single base apart.

The CDR3 starts with the cysteine, ends with the phenylalanine, and has 18 residues. The kept DNA is CDR3 alone, 54 bases in frame from the first base. Taken from the germline V gene (reference sequence), the CDR1 and CDR2 loops are MNHEY and SMNVEV. V is pared back by 0 bases and J by 0 bases, with 17 bases lying between the germline termini. The V and J genes are TRBV27 and TRBJ1-1; TRBD1 is possibly the D segment (6 matching bases). Sequencing was performed on peripheral blood. This sequence was found in a man aged 45 to 65 who had recovered from COVID-19. Here the CDR3 is given as CASSLSTGTLNMNTEAFF. The sequence in DNA is TGTGCCAGCAGTTTATCAACAGGGACGCTGAACATGAACACTGAAGCTTTCTTT.